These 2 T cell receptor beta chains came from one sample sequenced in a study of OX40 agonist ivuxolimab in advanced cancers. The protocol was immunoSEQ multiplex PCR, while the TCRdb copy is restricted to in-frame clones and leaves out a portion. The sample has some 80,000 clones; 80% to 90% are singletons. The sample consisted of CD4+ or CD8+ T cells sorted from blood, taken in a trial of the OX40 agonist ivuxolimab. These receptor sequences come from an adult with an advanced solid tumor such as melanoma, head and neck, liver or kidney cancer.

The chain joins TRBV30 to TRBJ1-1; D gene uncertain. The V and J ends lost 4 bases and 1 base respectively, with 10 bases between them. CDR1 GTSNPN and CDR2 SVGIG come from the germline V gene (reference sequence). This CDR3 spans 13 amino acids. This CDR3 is CAWTEDRNTEAFF. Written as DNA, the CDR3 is TGTGCCTGGACAGAGGATAGGAACACTGAAGCTTTCTTT.

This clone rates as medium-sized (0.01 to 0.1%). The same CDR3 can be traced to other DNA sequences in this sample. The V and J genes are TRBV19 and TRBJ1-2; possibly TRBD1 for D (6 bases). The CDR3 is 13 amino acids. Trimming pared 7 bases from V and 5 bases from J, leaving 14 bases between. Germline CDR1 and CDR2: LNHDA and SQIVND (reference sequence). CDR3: CASTPDRIYGYTF. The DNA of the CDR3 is TGTGCCAGTACCCCCGACAGGATATATGGCTACACCTTC.